This is a list of T cell receptor beta chains from one sample in a study of T cell responses to AZD1222 COVID-19 vaccine. Using immunoSEQ multiplex PCR, the repertoire was profiled, and TCRdb retains in-frame clones only, with some absent. This sample has fewer than 65,000 clones, with around 80% found just once. The source was peripheral blood, collected on day 0 of AZD1222 vaccination. The receptors were sampled from an adult in good health. The CDR3 runs from the conserved cysteine through the conserved F or W. D genes are given only for firm matches. Part of the rows lack a size; the others show once, few, many or a class for expanded clones.

V	J	size	D	CDR3	DNA
TRBV11-2	TRBJ1-3	few	NA	CASSLELGSGNTIYF	TGTGCCAGCAGCTTAGAATTGGGGTCGGGAAACACCATATATTTT
TRBV5-6	TRBJ1-1	NA	NA	CASSPWGVPEAFF	TGTGCCAGCAGCCCATGGGGGGTGCCTGAAGCTTTCTTT
TRBV7-8	TRBJ1-1	NA	TRBD1	CASSPGGVMNTEAFF	TGTGCCAGCAGCCCAGGGGGGGTCATGAACACTGAAGCTTTCTTT
TRBV27	TRBJ1-2	NA	NA	CATIGIGDYGYTF	TGTGCCACCATAGGGATAGGGGACTATGGCTACACCTTC
TRBV18	TRBJ1-1	NA	NA	CASSPLDNLGTEAFF	TGTGCCAGCTCACCACTGGACAACTTGGGAACTGAAGCTTTCTTT
TRBV5-6	TRBJ1-1	NA	NA	CASSSRPAENTEAFF	TGTGCCAGCAGCTCCCGACCGGCAGAAAACACTGAAGCTTTCTTT
TRBV6-5	TRBJ1-3	NA	NA	CASEETGYSGNTIYF	TGTGCCAGCGAGGAGACGGGATACTCTGGAAACACCATATATTTT
TRBV6-6	TRBJ1-5	NA	TRBD1	CASRLDRAHSNQPQHF	TGTGCCAGCAGATTAGACAGGGCTCATAGCAATCAGCCCCAGCATTTT
TRBV3-1/TRBV3-2	TRBJ2-7	NA	TRBD1	CASSHRQGAVGYEQYF	TGTGCCAGCAGCCATCGACAGGGGGCCGTGGGCTACGAGCAGTACTTC
TRBV5-1	TRBJ1-1	NA	NA	CASSLTPSWSGSYTEAFF	TGCGCCAGCAGCTTGACCCCGAGCTGGTCAGGAAGTTACACTGAAGCTTTCTTT
TRBV11-2	TRBJ2-3	NA	NA	CASSFSSWGPQYF	TGTGCCAGCAGCTTTTCTAGTTGGGGGCCGCAGTATTTT
TRBV28	TRBJ1-5	NA	NA	CASSLGTDQPQHF	TGTGCCAGCAGTTTGGGCACCGACCAGCCCCAGCATTTT
TRBV19	TRBJ2-3	once	TRBD2	CASKASGTYSASTDTQYF	TGTGCCAGTAAGGCTAGCGGGACCTATTCCGCTAGCACAGATACGCAGTATTTT
TRBV6-1	TRBJ2-3	NA	NA	CASSEMTVRDTQYF	TGTGCCAGCAGTGAGATGACAGTTCGAGATACGCAGTATTTT
TRBV7-9	TRBJ1-2	NA	NA	CASEARGKGSYGYTF	TGTGCCAGCGAGGCTCGGGGGAAGGGTAGCTATGGCTACACCTTC
TRBV19	TRBJ2-7	NA	TRBD2	CASSIGGLAFHEQYF	TGTGCCAGTAGTATAGGGGGACTAGCCTTCCACGAGCAGTACTTC
TRBV5-1	TRBJ2-7	NA	TRBD1	CASGRDRANEQYF	TGCGCCAGCGGGCGGGACAGGGCAAACGAGCAGTACTTC
TRBV5-1	TRBJ2-3	NA	NA	CASSRIKTDTQYF	TGCGCCAGCAGCCGGATCAAGACAGATACGCAGTATTTT
TRBV5-6	TRBJ2-1	NA	TRBD1	CASSLYSTGGRSNEQFF	TGTGCCAGCAGCTTATACTCGACAGGGGGCAGGAGTAATGAGCAGTTCTTC
TRBV4-2	TRBJ2-3	NA	NA	CASSQEPTDTQYF	TGTGCCAGCAGCCAAGAACCAACAGATACGCAGTATTTT
TRBV5-1	TRBJ1-6	once	NA	CASSLGTADTLHF	TGCGCCAGCAGCTTGGGGACTGCGGACACCCTCCACTTT
TRBV2	TRBJ2-2	NA	NA	CASSGSGSNTGELFF	TGTGCCAGCAGTGGCAGCGGCTCGAACACCGGGGAGCTGTTTTTT
TRBV6-2/TRBV6-3	TRBJ1-1	NA	NA	CASSSLDPGSTEAFF	TGTGCCAGCAGTTCCCTTGACCCTGGCAGCACTGAAGCTTTCTTT
TRBV12-3/TRBV12-4	TRBJ1-1	few	NA	CASSLGQVSEAFF	TGTGCCAGCAGTTTGGGTCAGGTCTCTGAAGCTTTCTTT
TRBV4-2	TRBJ1-2	NA	NA	CASSQDPGNVFRGYTF	TGTGCCAGCAGCCAAGATCCAGGGAATGTCTTTCGTGGCTACACCTTC
TRBV18	TRBJ1-5	NA	NA	CASSPSRGGNQPQHF	TGTGCCAGCTCACCGAGTAGGGGAGGCAATCAGCCCCAGCATTTT
TRBV24-1	TRBJ1-2	NA	NA	CATRGTSYTF	TGTGCCACCAGAGGGACCAGCTACACCTTC
TRBV12-3/TRBV12-4	TRBJ2-7	NA	NA	CASSPQGNEQYF	TGTGCCAGCAGTCCTCAGGGGAACGAGCAGTACTTC
TRBV5-1	TRBJ1-1	once	NA	CASSLQPGGTEAFF	TGCGCCAGCAGCTTGCAACCGGGTGGAACTGAAGCTTTCTTT
TRBV19	TRBJ1-1	NA	NA	CASSTRRQENTEAFF	TGTGCCAGTAGTACCCGCAGACAGGAGAACACTGAAGCTTTCTTT
TRBV6-2/TRBV6-3	TRBJ2-2	NA	NA	CASSYKGRDTGELFF	TGTGCCAGCAGTTACAAGGGTCGCGACACCGGGGAGCTGTTTTTT
TRBV7-8	TRBJ2-3	NA	NA	CASSFLGGSPNTDTQYF	TGTGCCAGCAGCTTCCTGGGGGGCTCCCCTAACACAGATACGCAGTATTTT
TRBV25-1	TRBJ1-2	NA	NA	CASSEQFPQANRGGYTF	TGTGCCAGCAGTGAACAATTTCCCCAGGCCAACCGGGGTGGCTACACCTTC
TRBV6-2/TRBV6-3	TRBJ1-1	NA	NA	CASSLGGPGTEAFF	TGTGCCAGCAGCCTCGGGGGGCCGGGCACTGAAGCTTTCTTT
TRBV6-1	TRBJ1-2	NA	TRBD1	CASSETQGYGYTF	TGTGCCAGCAGTGAAACACAGGGGTATGGCTACACCTTC
TRBV19	TRBJ2-6	NA	TRBD2	CASSTFSGRASPGANVLTF	TGTGCCAGTAGTACCTTCAGCGGGAGGGCCTCTCCTGGGGCCAACGTCCTGACTTTC
TRBV5-6	TRBJ1-1	NA	NA	CASSFRSEAFF	TGTGCCAGCAGCTTTAGGAGTGAAGCTTTCTTT
TRBV20-1	TRBJ2-1	NA	NA	CSASLRSHNEQFF	TGCAGTGCTAGTTTGCGTTCCCACAATGAGCAGTTCTTC
TRBV28	TRBJ1-1	NA	TRBD1	CASSPDRGAFF	TGTGCCAGCAGCCCTGACAGGGGAGCTTTCTTT
TRBV2	TRBJ1-3	NA	NA	CASSADKSSGNTIYF	TGTGCCAGCAGTGCGGACAAAAGCTCTGGAAACACCATATATTTT
TRBV2	TRBJ2-3	NA	TRBD1	CARSKDRGRPDTQYF	TGTGCCAGAAGCAAAGACAGGGGAAGGCCAGATACGCAGTATTTT
TRBV5-1	TRBJ1-4	NA	TRBD1	CASTTMGQSNEKLFF	TGCGCCAGCACCACAATGGGACAGAGTAATGAAAAACTGTTTTTT
TRBV20-1	TRBJ2-7	NA	TRBD1	CSASQGTGGLEQYF	TGCAGTGCTAGTCAGGGGACAGGGGGCCTCGAGCAGTACTTC
TRBV3-1/TRBV3-2	TRBJ1-5	NA	TRBD1	CASSQYRGGGNQPQHF	TGTGCCAGCAGCCAGTACAGGGGAGGAGGCAATCAGCCCCAGCATTTT
TRBV13	TRBJ2-1	NA	NA	CASNLGGPSNEQFF	TGTGCCAGCAATCTAGGGGGGCCCTCCAATGAGCAGTTCTTC
TRBV7-7	TRBJ2-3	NA	NA	CASSSTGVGAQYF	TGTGCCAGCAGCTCGACGGGGGTCGGCGCGCAGTATTTT
TRBV4-3	TRBJ2-7	NA	NA	CASSQDTLTYEQYF	TGCGCCAGCAGCCAAGATACCCTGACCTACGAGCAGTACTTC
TRBV5-4	TRBJ2-2	few	NA	CASSLVPAPGELFF	TGTGCCAGCAGCTTGGTACCGGCGCCCGGGGAGCTGTTTTTT
TRBV7-2	TRBJ2-6	NA	NA	CASSPDSGANVLTF	TGTGCCAGCAGCCCCGACTCTGGGGCCAACGTCCTGACTTTC
TRBV7-6	TRBJ2-1	NA	TRBD2	CASSRLAGPNEQFF	TGTGCCAGTAGCCGACTAGCGGGGCCCAATGAGCAGTTCTTC
TRBV11-3	TRBJ2-6	once	NA	CASSLPGANVLTF	TGTGCCAGCAGCTTACCGGGGGCCAACGTCCTGACTTTC
TRBV19	TRBJ2-5	once	NA	CASSIAARGGRTQYF	TGTGCCAGTAGTATAGCGGCTAGGGGGGGGCGGACCCAGTACTTC
TRBV12-3/TRBV12-4	TRBJ2-2	NA	NA	CASSLRTGELFF	TGTGCCAGCAGTTTAAGAACCGGGGAGCTGTTTTTT
TRBV7-2	TRBJ2-3	NA	NA	CASSLGWKDTDTQYF	TGTGCCAGCAGCTTAGGTTGGAAGGACACAGATACGCAGTATTTT
TRBV7-9	TRBJ2-4	once	TRBD1	CASSDTTGLDIQYF	TGTGCCAGCAGCGATACGACAGGGTTAGACATTCAGTACTTC
TRBV30	TRBJ1-5	NA	NA	CAWSVGPIVRSGGNQPQHF	TGTGCCTGGAGTGTTGGCCCAATCGTCCGGTCGGGTGGCAATCAGCCCCAGCATTTT
TRBV7-8	TRBJ1-2	few	NA	CASSRGLGANYGYTF	TGTGCCAGCAGCCGTGGCCTGGGGGCTAACTATGGCTACACCTTC
TRBV2	TRBJ2-7	NA	NA	CASTGGVAAIYEQYF	TGTGCCAGCACCGGGGGAGTAGCGGCCATTTACGAGCAGTACTTC
TRBV7-2	TRBJ2-7	NA	NA	CASSFQAGVGYEQYF	TGTGCCAGCAGCTTTCAGGCAGGAGTGGGCTACGAGCAGTACTTC
TRBV19	TRBJ1-1	NA	NA	CASSIVQGMNTEAFF	TGTGCCAGTAGTATCGTCCAGGGTATGAACACTGAAGCTTTCTTT